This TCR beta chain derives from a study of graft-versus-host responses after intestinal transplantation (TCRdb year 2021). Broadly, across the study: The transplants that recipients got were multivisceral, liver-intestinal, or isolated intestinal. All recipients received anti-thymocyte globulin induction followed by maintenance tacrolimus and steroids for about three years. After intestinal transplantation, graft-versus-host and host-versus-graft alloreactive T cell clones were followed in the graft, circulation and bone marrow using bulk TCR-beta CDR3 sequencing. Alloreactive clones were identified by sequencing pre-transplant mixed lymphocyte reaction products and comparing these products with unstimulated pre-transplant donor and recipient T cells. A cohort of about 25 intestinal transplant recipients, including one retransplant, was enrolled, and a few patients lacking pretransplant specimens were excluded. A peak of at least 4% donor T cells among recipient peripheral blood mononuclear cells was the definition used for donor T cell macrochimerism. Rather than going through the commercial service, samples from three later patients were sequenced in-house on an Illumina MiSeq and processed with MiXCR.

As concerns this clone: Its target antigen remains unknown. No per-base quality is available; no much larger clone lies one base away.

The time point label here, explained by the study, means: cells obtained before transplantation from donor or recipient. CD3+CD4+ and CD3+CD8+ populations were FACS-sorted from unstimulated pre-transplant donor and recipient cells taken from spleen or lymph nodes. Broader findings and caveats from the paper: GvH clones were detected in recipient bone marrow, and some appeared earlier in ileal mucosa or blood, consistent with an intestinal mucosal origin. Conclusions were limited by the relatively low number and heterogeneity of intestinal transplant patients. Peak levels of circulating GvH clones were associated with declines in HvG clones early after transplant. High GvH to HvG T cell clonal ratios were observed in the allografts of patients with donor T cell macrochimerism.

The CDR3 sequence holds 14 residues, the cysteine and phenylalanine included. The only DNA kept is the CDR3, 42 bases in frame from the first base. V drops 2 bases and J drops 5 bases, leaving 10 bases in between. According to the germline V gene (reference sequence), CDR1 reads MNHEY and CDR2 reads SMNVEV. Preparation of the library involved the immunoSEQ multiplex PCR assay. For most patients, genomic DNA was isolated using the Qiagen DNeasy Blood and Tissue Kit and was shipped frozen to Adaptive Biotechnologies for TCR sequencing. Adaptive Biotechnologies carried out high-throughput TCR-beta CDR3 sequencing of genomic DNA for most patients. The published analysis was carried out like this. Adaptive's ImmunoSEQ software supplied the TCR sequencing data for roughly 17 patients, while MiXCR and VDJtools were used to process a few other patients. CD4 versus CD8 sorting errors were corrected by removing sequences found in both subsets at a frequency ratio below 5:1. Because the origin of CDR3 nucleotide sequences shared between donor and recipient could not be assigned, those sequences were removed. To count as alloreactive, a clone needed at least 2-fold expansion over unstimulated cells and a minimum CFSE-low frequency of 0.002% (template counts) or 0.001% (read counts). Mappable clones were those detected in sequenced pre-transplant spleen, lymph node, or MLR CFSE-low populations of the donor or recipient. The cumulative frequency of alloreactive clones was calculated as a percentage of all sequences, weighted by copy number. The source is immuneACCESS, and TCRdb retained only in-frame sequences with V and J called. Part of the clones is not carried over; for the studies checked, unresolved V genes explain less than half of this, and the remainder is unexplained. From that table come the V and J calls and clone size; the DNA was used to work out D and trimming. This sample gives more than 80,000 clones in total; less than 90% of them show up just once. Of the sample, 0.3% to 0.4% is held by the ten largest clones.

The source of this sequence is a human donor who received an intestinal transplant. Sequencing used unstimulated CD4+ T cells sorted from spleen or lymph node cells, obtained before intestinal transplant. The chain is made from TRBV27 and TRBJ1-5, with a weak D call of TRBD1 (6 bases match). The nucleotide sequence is TGTGCCAGCAGTTTAAGGGGGGGAGATCAGCCCCAGCATTTT. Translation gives CASSLRGGDQPQHF.